This T cell receptor beta chain was recorded in a study of T-cell reconstitution after alpha-beta-depleted transplantation in children. Findings and caveats of the study: It was surviving recipient T cells and thymic progenitors that gave some patients high TCRbeta diversity at day 60. A year had passed since transplant, and T-cell counts and diversity by then came mostly from newly produced T cells. The study reportedly traced alpha-beta T cells about two months after transplant to several hundred expanded graft clones.

Trimming took off 5 bases at V and 4 bases at J, with 20 bases between the two ends. The germline V gene has CDR1 ENHRY and CDR2 SYGVKD. The CDR3 has 16 amino acids. A note on this clonotype: Antigen unknown.

A TCRbeta library incorporating unique molecular identifiers was prepared. TCRdb recomputed calls from the PCR reads with MiXCR, one row per CDR3 protein. The sample has 600,000 to 700,000 distinct CDR3 sequences, around 13% seen once. This chain links TRBV10-3 with TRBJ1-1, with D possibly being TRBD1 (5 bases). The receptor comes from a girl aged 2-9 years with congenital amegakaryocytic thrombocytopenia, due to receive a stem cell transplant. This sample comprised PBMCs, obtained before TCRalphabeta/CD19-depleted stem cell transplant. The CDR3 DNA sequence: TGTGCCATCAGTCCGGGGGAGCTATTCCCGCCCACTGAAGCTTTCTTT. Translation: CAISPGELFPPTEAFF.